Listed below are T cell receptor beta chains from one sample, sequenced in a study of shared T cell receptors in the human thymus. The protocol was immunoSEQ multiplex PCR, while the TCRdb copy is restricted to in-frame clones and leaves out a portion. The sample contains hundreds of thousands of clones, approximately 87% of which appear only once. This sample was also put to use in a study of human thymus T cells.

Sequenced material: thymocytes. The receptors derive from a boy in the first two years of life with a congenital heart defect. The CDR3 runs from the conserved cysteine through the conserved F or W. The order of the fields is J gene, clone size, D gene, V gene, CDR3 protein, CDR3 DNA. D genes are given only for firm matches. A clone size is listed for some rows: how often the clone was seen (once, few, many), or a class if it is expanded.

TRBJ2-7 - - TRBV28 CASSQGGYLHIWRQYF TGTGCCAGCAGTCAAGGCGGGTATCTCCACATCTGGAGGCAGTACTTC
TRBJ2-5 once TRBD1 TRBV5-6 CASSLRGQDRETQYF TGTGCCAGCAGCTTGAGGGGGCAGGATCGGGAGACCCAGTACTTC
TRBJ1-3 few - TRBV4-3 CASSQEGGSSGNTIYF TGCGCCAGCAGCCAAGAGGGGGGGTCCTCTGGAAACACCATATATTTT
TRBJ1-2 - TRBD1 TRBV29-1 CSVGGTGGTDYGYTF TGCAGCGTTGGAGGGACAGGGGGCACGGACTATGGCTACACCTTC
TRBJ2-7 - - TRBV4-3 CASSHGPGIYEQYF TGCGCCAGCAGCCATGGACCGGGAATTTACGAGCAGTACTTC
TRBJ2-3 - - TRBV11-2 CASSLGLISSTDTQYF TGTGCCAGCAGCTTGGGACTGATCTCTAGCACAGATACGCAGTATTTT
TRBJ2-3 - TRBD1 TRBV5-1 CASGTDVSTSTDTQYF TGCGCCAGCGGGACAGATGTATCCACTAGCACAGATACGCAGTATTTT
TRBJ2-3 - - TRBV5-1 CASSFRQPAYTDTQYF TGCGCCAGCAGCTTCCGACAGCCTGCCTACACAGATACGCAGTATTTT
TRBJ2-5 - TRBD2 TRBV30 CAWSPSGLAGGQETQYF TGTGCCTGGAGTCCATCGGGACTAGCGGGGGGGCAAGAGACCCAGTACTTC
TRBJ1-2 - TRBD1 TRBV28 CASSYDVPGQGRDYGYTF TGTGCCAGCAGTTATGACGTCCCGGGACAGGGTAGAGACTATGGCTACACCTTC
TRBJ1-4 few - TRBV28 CASSLRGGNEKLFF TGTGCCAGCAGTTTGCGGGGGGGGAATGAAAAACTGTTTTTT
TRBJ1-6 - - TRBV7-8 CASSLTPGYDNSPLHF TGTGCCAGCAGCTTAACCCCAGGTTACGATAATTCACCCCTCCACTTT
TRBJ1-6 - - TRBV28 CASSLHRIKGRRGPHNSPLHF TGTGCCAGCAGTTTACATCGAATCAAGGGCCGCAGGGGACCCCATAATTCACCCCTCCACTTT
TRBJ1-1 - TRBD1 TRBV4-3 CASSQDLPGQGATEAFF TGCGCCAGCAGCCAAGATCTCCCGGGACAGGGGGCTACTGAAGCTTTCTTT
TRBJ1-6 - TRBD1 TRBV9 CASSDGQGAGSYNSPLHF TGTGCCAGCAGCGACGGACAGGGGGCCGGGTCTTATAATTCACCCCTCCACTTT
TRBJ2-1 - - TRBV28 CASSRRERRSYNEQFF TGTGCCAGCAGTCGCCGGGAGCGACGCTCCTACAATGAGCAGTTCTTC
TRBJ1-5 - - TRBV5-5 CASSYGQTLYNQPQHF TGTGCCAGCAGCTACGGACAGACACTCTACAATCAGCCCCAGCATTTT
TRBJ1-1 few - TRBV4-3 CASSQELYPDSLNTEAFF TGCGCCAGCAGCCAAGAACTTTACCCGGACAGCCTAAACACTGAAGCTTTCTTT
TRBJ1-1 - - TRBV6-1 CASSEEGRGKAFF TGTGCCAGCAGTGAGGAGGGGAGAGGGAAGGCTTTCTTT
TRBJ1-2 - - TRBV7-9 CASSSLYRWTYGYTF TGTGCCAGCAGCTCACTGTACAGGTGGACCTATGGCTACACCTTC
TRBJ1-2 - - TRBV28 CASSLRQIYGYTF TGTGCCAGCAGTTTGCGGCAGATCTATGGCTACACCTTC
TRBJ1-1 - - TRBV19 CASSIIKNTEAFF TGTGCCAGTAGTATAATAAAGAACACTGAAGCTTTCTTT
TRBJ2-1 - TRBD2 TRBV10-3 CAISPTPPLAGGLNEQFF TGTGCCATCAGCCCCACACCCCCCCTAGCGGGAGGGTTGAATGAGCAGTTCTTC
TRBJ2-3 - - TRBV29-1 CSVPGCTDTQYF TGCAGCGTTCCGGGGTGCACAGATACGCAGTATTTT
TRBJ2-1 - TRBD2 TRBV7-2 CASSLHRTSGASYNEQFF TGTGCCAGCAGCTTACATCGGACTAGCGGGGCTTCCTACAATGAGCAGTTCTTC
TRBJ2-5 - - TRBV6-5 CASSPPGQETQYF TGTGCCAGCAGCCCGCCGGGACAAGAGACCCAGTACTTC
TRBJ2-1 - TRBD2 TRBV25-1 CASSESLAGFGEQFF TGTGCCAGCAGTGAATCACTAGCGGGATTCGGTGAGCAGTTCTTC
TRBJ2-3 once TRBD1 TRBV5-5 CASSLWGTGLPDTQYF TGTGCCAGCAGCTTGTGGGGGACAGGCTTGCCAGATACGCAGTATTTT
TRBJ1-1 - TRBD1 TRBV4-1 CASSQNQGQGTEAFF TGCGCCAGCAGCCAAAATCAGGGACAGGGCACTGAAGCTTTCTTT
TRBJ2-7 once TRBD2 TRBV11-1 CASSSDRGGPYEQYF TGTGCCAGCAGCTCCGATCGCGGGGGGCCCTACGAGCAGTACTTC
TRBJ1-2 - - TRBV5-6 CASSLRTGNYGYTF TGTGCCAGCAGCTTGAGAACAGGCAACTATGGCTACACCTTC
TRBJ2-1 - TRBD2 TRBV6-4 CASSDSHGLAQFF TGTGCCAGCAGTGACAGCCACGGACTAGCGCAGTTCTTC
TRBJ1-4 few - TRBV19 CASSIDRLNEKLFF TGTGCCAGTAGTATCGACAGACTTAATGAAAAACTGTTTTTT
TRBJ1-5 - TRBD1 TRBV19 CASSILPGQGNASNQPQHF TGTGCCAGTAGTATCCTTCCCGGACAGGGAAACGCAAGCAATCAGCCCCAGCATTTT
TRBJ2-7 - TRBD2 TRBV28 CASGTSGSSYEQYF TGTGCCAGCGGAACTAGCGGGAGCTCCTACGAGCAGTACTTC
TRBJ2-6 - - TRBV28 CANSWGPGANVLTF TGTGCCAACAGTTGGGGCCCAGGGGCCAACGTCCTGACTTTC
TRBJ2-7 - - TRBV7-2 CASSLGWRAKPYEQYF TGTGCCAGCAGCTTAGGTTGGAGGGCCAAACCCTACGAGCAGTACTTC